One and the same sample provided the 18 T cell receptor gamma chains below, sequenced in a study of human gamma delta and Vdelta1 T cells. These receptors have no identified antigens. TCRdb fed the PCR reads into CATT to redo clone calling. The repertoire includes about 3,900 gamma-chain clones, 16% of them detected once, and approximately 7.3% sits in the top ten. Sequenced sample: Vdelta1 gamma-delta T cells from blood grown in culture (DOT cells). The receptor source for this set is a human donor in good health.

This clone has only a few counts. V is TRGV3 and J is TRGJ1 or TRGJ2. The ends lost 1 base at V and 8 bases at J; junction bases unmatched: 5. Looked up from germline, CDR1 is VTNTFY and CDR2 is YDVSTARD (reference sequence). The length of the CDR3 is 12 residues. CDR3 protein: CATWDSANKKLF. In DNA, the CDR3 is TGTGCCACCTGGGACAGCGCCAATAAGAAACTCTTT.

This chain links TRGV8 with TRGJP2. This CDR3 is 16 amino acids long. Per the germline V gene, CDR1 is VENAVY and CDR2 is YDSYNSRV. Trimming cost V 7 bases and J 0 bases; bases outside gene matches: 11. For the CDR3, the DNA is TGTGCCACCTGCGATCAACCTAATAGTAGTGATTGGATCAAGACGTTT. Protein sequence: CATCDQPNSSDWIKTF.

This clone has more than one count but fewer than ten. The chain is built from TRGV3 and TRGJ1 or TRGJ2. J was trimmed by 8 bases and V by 0 bases; bases with no gene match: 7. CDR1 and CDR2 (germline): VTNTFY, YDVSTARD (reference sequence). This CDR3 is built from 13 residues. Here the CDR3 DNA reads TGTGCCACCTGGGACAGGCCTCTGGATAAGAAACTCTTT. Residues: CATWDRPLDKKLF.

With respect to this clone: Possible read error: a much larger clone is one base away. V is TRGV2 and J is TRGJ1 or TRGJ2. After removal of 0 bases from V and 7 bases from J, the junction contained 6 bases not matched to a gene. This CDR3 has 13 amino acids. Germline V gene sequence: CDR1 EGSNGY, CDR2 YDSYNSKV. The DNA for the CDR3 is TGTGCCACCTGGGACGGGCCTGGATATAAGAAACTCTTT. This sequence encodes CATWDGPGYKKLF.

In its sample, this clone was seen a few times. The rearrangement links TRGV2 to TRGJ1 or TRGJ2. Germline CDR1 and CDR2: EGSNGY and YDSYNSKV. There are 15 residues in the CDR3. The V gene end was trimmed by 3 bases and the J gene end by 4 bases; junction bases not matched to a gene: 12. The CDR3 nucleotides are TGTGCCACCTGGGACCCAACTCCGGGGTATTATAAGAAACTCTTT. This sequence encodes CATWDPTPGYYKKLF.

This clone ranks as medium-sized. The chain uses TRGV4 and TRGJ1 or TRGJ2. CDR3 length equals 14 residues. The germline CDR1 and CDR2 sequences are EGSTGY and YDSYTSSV. Trimming took 2 bases from V and 8 from J; bases not matched to a gene: 12. CDR3: CATWDARRFNKKLF. CDR3 in DNA: TGTGCCACCTGGGATGCGCGACGCTTTAATAAGAAACTCTTT.

The genes are TRGV4 and TRGJ1 or TRGJ2. From germline, CDR1 is EGSTGY and CDR2 YDSYTSSV. V lost 1 base to trimming and J lost 7 bases; unmatched junction nucleotides: 7. This CDR3 comprises 13 residues. CDR3 sequence reads: CATWDGERYKKLF. The CDR3 bases are TGTGCCACCTGGGATGGCGAGAGGTATAAGAAACTCTTT.

V usage is TRGV2 and J usage is TRGJ1 or TRGJ2. Trimming took 0 bases from V and 9 from J; bases not matched to a gene: 5. From germline, CDR1 is EGSNGY and CDR2 YDSYNSKV. CDR3 length: 12 amino acids. CDR3 in DNA: TGTGCCACCTGGGACGGGCCTTTTAAGAAACTCTTT. Its protein is CATWDGPFKKLF.

This clone was detected a few times. The rearrangement joins TRGV2 to TRGJ1 or TRGJ2. Germline lookup yields CDR1 EGSNGY and CDR2 YDSYNSKV. This CDR3 contains 15 residues. The V gene end was trimmed by 0 bases and the J gene end by 0 bases; junction bases not matched to a gene: 5. The DNA of the CDR3 is TGTGCCACCTGGGACGGGCGATGGAATTATTATAAGAAACTCTTT. It yields the protein CATWDGRWNYYKKLF.

By share, this clone counts as medium-sized. The chain combines TRGV2 with TRGJP2. V lost 0 bases and J lost 6; bases outside the gene matches: 4. This CDR3 is built from 14 residues. From germline, CDR1 is EGSNGY and CDR2 YDSYNSKV. CDR3 region: CATWDGRGDWIKTF. The CDR3, as DNA: TGTGCCACCTGGGACGGGCGGGGTGATTGGATCAAGACGTTT.

This rearrangement joins TRGV4 to TRGJ1 or TRGJ2. Germline lookup yields CDR1 EGSTGY and CDR2 YDSYTSSV. V was pared by 3 bases and J by 0 bases, with 5 bases of the junction left unmatched. This CDR3 comprises 14 residues. CDR3 residues: CATWDRGNYYKKLF. CDR3 coding DNA: TGTGCCACCTGGGATAGAGGGAATTATTATAAGAAACTCTTT.

The chain recombines TRGV2 with TRGJ1 or TRGJ2. Germline V gene data show CDR1 as EGSNGY and CDR2 as YDSYNSKV. V lost 0 bases to trimming and J lost 3 bases; unmatched junction nucleotides: 8. CDR3 length: 15 residues. This chain's CDR3 is CATWDGLGIYYKKLF. The CDR3 DNA is TGTGCCACCTGGGACGGGCTAGGGATTTATTATAAGAAACTCTTT.

This clone was seen a handful of times. A much larger clone sits a single nucleotide away, making a read error possible. Other nucleotide sequences from this sample produce the same CDR3. The J gene is TRGJ1 or TRGJ2, the V gene TRGV2. This CDR3 spans 13 amino acids. Germline-derived CDR1 and CDR2 are EGSNGY and YDSYNSKV. Trimming at V came to 2 bases and at J to 3 bases, leaving 4 bases not matched to a gene. CDR3 sequence reads: CATWDERYYKKLF. In DNA form, the CDR3 reads TGTGCCACCTGGGACGAGCGTTATTATAAGAAACTCTTT.

In this sample, this clone turned up a few times. The V and J genes are TRGV4 and TRGJ1 or TRGJ2. From germline, CDR1 is EGSTGY and CDR2 YDSYTSSV. V was clipped by 5 bases and J by 6 bases; unmatched bases: 7. The CDR3 totals 12 residues. CDR3 coding DNA: TGTGCCACCTGGGCTGCGGGTTATAAGAAACTCTTT. Translated, it gives CATWAAGYKKLF.

This clone is labeled medium-sized. The gene calls are TRGV9 and TRGJ1 or TRGJ2. The CDR3 loop spans 13 amino acids. V lost 0 bases, J lost 5 bases, and 4 bases stayed unmatched. Germline V gene sequence: CDR1 GITISATS, CDR2 ISYDGTV (reference sequence). The CDR3 DNA sequence: TGTGCCTTGTGGGAGGTGGCGGATTATAAGAAACTCTTT. Protein product: CALWEVADYKKLF.

This clone was seen a handful of times. The chain employs TRGV8 and TRGJ1 or TRGJ2. The CDR3 sequence is 13 residues long. The junction had 4 bases not matched to a gene; V was cut back by 5 bases and J by 0 bases. CDR1 and CDR2 from the germline V gene are VENAVY and YDSYNSRV. The CDR3 here is CATWVSNYYKKLF. CDR3 bases: TGTGCCACCTGGGTTTCGAATTATTATAAGAAACTCTTT.

Within the sample, this clone is large. V gene TRGV2 combines with J gene TRGJP2. This CDR3 is built from 15 residues. Unmatched junction bases numbered 6, after V lost 1 base and J lost 4 bases. CDR1 EGSNGY and CDR2 YDSYNSKV come from the germline V gene. CDR3 residues: CATWDGYNSDWIKTF. The CDR3 DNA follows: TGTGCCACCTGGGACGGATATAATAGTGATTGGATCAAGACGTTT.

This clone turned up a few times. The sample carries other DNA sequences with the same CDR3. V and J are TRGV8 and TRGJ1 or TRGJ2. Germline CDR1 VENAVY, CDR2 YDSYNSRV. V shed 3 bases and J 7 bases; nucleotides not matched to a gene: 3. The CDR3 spans 11 residues. CDR3 residues: CATWDPYKKLF. The CDR3 DNA reads TGTGCCACCTGGGATCCCTATAAGAAACTCTTT.